The 15 T cell receptor beta chains below come from one sample, sequenced in a study of T cells after posttransplantation cyclophosphamide. Busulfan-fludarabine conditioning, marrow transplant, and cyclophosphamide on days +3 and +4 were administered. The assay was immunoSEQ multiplex PCR, and TCRdb's table has in-frame clones only and misses some. This set yields 5,900 or so clones and no singletons; the top ten hold about a sixth. The sequences come from PBMCs, collected after allogeneic stem cell transplant with posttransplant cyclophosphamide. These receptor sequences come from a female patient between 25 and 45 years old who received an allogeneic stem cell transplant from an unrelated donor, was CMV-positive, and had acute and chronic GVHD. The graft donor may have contributed some T cells.

Relative to its sample, this clone is large. The chain links TRBV29-1 to TRBJ2-7; 9 nucleotides align to TRBD2. Germline V gene data show CDR1 as SQVTM and CDR2 as ANQGSEA. Trimming took 4 bases from V and 5 from J; bases not matched to a gene: 6. The CDR3 contains 13 residues. The CDR3 coding sequence is TGCAGCGTTGCTGGGACTAGCACCCACGAGCAGTACTTC. It translates to CSVAGTSTHEQYF.

This clone appeared many times. The chain employs TRBV5-1 and TRBJ2-7, with a possible D match to TRBD1 (5 bases). CDR3 length: 14 amino acids. From germline, CDR1 is SGHRS and CDR2 YFSETQ. Trimming stripped 4 bases from V and 1 base from J, with 12 bases between. The CDR3 DNA sequence: TGCGCCAGCAGCCCCGCGACAGCTTCCTACGAGCAGTACTTC. Amino acids: CASSPATASYEQYF.

This clone was found many times. The rearrangement uses TRBV6-5 and TRBJ2-1; 9 bases fit TRBD2. Germline assignment: CDR1 MNHEY and CDR2 SVGAGI. V was pared by 8 bases and J by 8 bases, with 4 bases of the junction left unmatched. The CDR3 runs to 12 residues. The CDR3 DNA reads as TGTGCCAGCTGGCGCGGGAGGGATGAGCAGTTCTTC. Encoded protein: CASWRGRDEQFF.

The V call is TRBV2, the J call TRBJ2-5; TRBD1 matches at 8 bases. This CDR3 is 15 amino acids long. V dropped 5 bases and J dropped 4; count of bases not matched to a gene: 9. The germline V gene encodes CDR1 SNHLY and CDR2 FYNNEI. This chain's CDR3 is CASSPNGQGIETQYF. CDR3 DNA: TGTGCCAGCAGTCCAAATGGACAGGGTATAGAGACCCAGTACTTC. The whole variable domain, filled in from reference TRBV2 and TRBJ2-5, reads EPEVTQTPSHQVTQMGQEVILRCVPISNHLYFYWYRQILGQKVEFLVSFYNNEISEKSEIFDDQFSVERPDGSNFTLKIRSTKLEDSAMYFCASSPNGQGIETQYFGPGTRLLVL.

This chain uses TRBV5-1 with TRBJ2-5; TRBD2 agrees at 11 bases. Judging by the DNA end, TRBJ2-7 fits better; the J call may be wrong. CDR1 and CDR2 (germline): SGHRS, YFSETQ. This CDR3 is 14 amino acids long. The CDR3: CASSYSSGGYEQYF. CDR3 coding DNA: TGCGCCAGCAGCTACTCTAGCGGGGGGTACGAGCAGTACTTC.

The sample holds many counts of this clone. The chain recombines TRBV5-6 with TRBJ1-2; tentatively, D is TRBD1 (5 bases). The CDR3 spans 16 residues. Germline V gene sequence: CDR1 SGHDT, CDR2 YYEEEE. Between the trimmed V and J ends, which lost 2 bases and 6 bases, there was a span of 20 bases. CDR3 coding DNA: TGTGCCAGCAGCTTCAGGGCAGGCATTGGTTACGATGGCTACACCTTC. Amino acids: CASSFRAGIGYDGYTF. Supplemented by reference TRBV5-6 and TRBJ1-2, the full variable domain reads DAGVTQSPTHLIKTRGQQVTLRCSPKSGHDTVSWYQQALGQGPQFIFQYYEEEERQRGNFPDRFSGHQFPNYSSELNVNALLLGDSALYLCASSFRAGIGYDGYTFGSGTRLTVV.

This clone was recorded at least ten times. This chain joins TRBV18 and TRBJ2-1, with D hard to call. This CDR3 has 15 residues. In germline, CDR1 is KGHSH, CDR2 LQKENI. V was pared by 6 bases and J by 7 bases, with 19 bases between. CDR3: CASSQIYSTQNEQFF. The CDR3 nucleotides are TGTGCCAGCTCGCAGATTTACAGCACCCAAAATGAGCAGTTCTTC.

There are many counts of this clone. Written as DNA, the CDR3 is TGTGCCAGCAGTGCCTCAGGACAGAACAATCAGCCCCAGCATTTT. It encodes CASSASGQNNQPQHF. The J gene is TRBJ1-5, the V gene TRBV6-1; tentative D call: TRBD1 (6 bases). Trimming left V 4 bases short and J 3 bases short, with 13 bases between. Germline CDR1 and CDR2: MNHNS and SASEGT. The CDR3 contains 15 residues.

The rearrangement joins TRBV30 to TRBJ2-4; possibly TRBD2 for D (6 bases). Germline V lookup: CDR1 GTSNPN, CDR2 SVGIG (reference sequence). V dropped 2 bases and J dropped 7 bases, with 24 bases sitting between them. CDR3 length: 17 amino acids. The chain's CDR3 is CAWSPWRAVGVGNIQYF. CDR3 DNA: TGTGCCTGGAGTCCCTGGAGGGCGGTGGGAGTCGGGAACATTCAGTACTTC.

In its sample, this clone was seen many times. This chain links TRBV29-1 with TRBJ2-5, with a possible D match to TRBD1 (7 bases). The CDR3 loop spans 15 amino acids. From germline, CDR1 is SQVTM and CDR2 ANQGSEA. V lost 4 bases to trimming and J lost 2 bases, with 17 bases between them. CDR3 sequence (DNA): TGCAGCGTTGTACCACGCGGGACAGCACAAGAGACCCAGTACTTC. It translates to CSVVPRGTAQETQYF.

This clone has a count of ten or more. V and J are TRBV5-1 and TRBJ2-5; D is perhaps TRBD1 (5 bases). The germline V gene has CDR1 SGHRS and CDR2 YFSETQ. The V end was cut by 0 bases, the J end by 0 bases, with 12 bases between. The CDR3 runs to 16 residues. CDR3 sequence reads: CASSLGSTGHQETQYF. Written as DNA, the CDR3 is TGCGCCAGCAGCTTGGGAAGCACAGGCCACCAAGAGACCCAGTACTTC.

This clone was counted ten times or more. This chain links TRBV9 with TRBJ2-1; D ambiguous. CDR3 length: 17 residues. V lost 4 bases and J lost 0, with 17 bases in between. Germline V CDR1 and CDR2: SGDLS, YYNGEE. In nucleotides, the CDR3 is TGTGCCAGCAGCCCCCAGGATGTTCCGAGCTCCTACAATGAGCAGTTCTTC. It yields the protein CASSPQDVPSSYNEQFF. The whole variable domain, remainder taken from reference TRBV9 and TRBJ2-1, is DSGVTQTPKHLITATGQRVTLRCSPRSGDLSVYWYQQSLDQGLQFLIQYYNGEERAKGNILERFSAQQFPDLHSELNLSSLELGDSALYFCASSPQDVPSSYNEQFFGPGTRLTVL.

This clone came up many times. This chain links TRBV5-4 with TRBJ2-2; 9 bases agree with TRBD2. CDR1 is SGHNT and CDR2 is YYREEE in the germline V gene (reference sequence). This CDR3 spans 16 amino acids. V was pared by 1 base and J by 5 bases, with 6 bases of the junction left unmatched. CDR3 bases: TGTGCCAGCAGCTTGTGGGCTAGCGGGAAGACCGGGGAGCTGTTTTTT. Translation: CASSLWASGKTGELFF.

This clone was counted ten times or more. The chain uses TRBV7-3 and TRBJ2-5, with TRBD2 matching over 16 bases. The germline V gene encodes CDR1 SGHTA and CDR2 FQGTGA. The CDR3 covers 21 residues. V was pared by 4 bases and J by 5 bases, with 19 bases of the junction left unmatched. CDR3 nucleotides: TGTGCCAGCAGCTCCCGGCCCCGAACCGGGACTAGCGGGAGGGCCAGGGAGACCCAGTACTTC. Protein product: CASSSRPRTGTSGRARETQYF.

This clone appeared many times. This chain links TRBV4-3 with TRBJ2-1; D is ambiguous. In germline, CDR1 is LGHNA, CDR2 YSLEER. V lost 1 base and J lost 6, with 7 bases in between. The CDR3 length is 13 residues. The CDR3 nucleotides are TGCGCCAGCAGCCAAGGACTCCTCAATGAGCAGTTCTTC. Translating it yields CASSQGLLNEQFF.